The 16 T cell receptor beta chains presented below share a single source sample, sequenced in a study of blood T cell repertoires in COVID-19. TCRdb's copy holds only in-frame clones and misses some; the assay was immunoSEQ multiplex PCR. The sample carries around 63,000 clones, 75% to 90% recorded once. Sample: peripheral blood. These receptors all come from a woman of 80 years or more with acute or convalescent COVID-19.

J is TRBJ2-1 and V is TRBV19; the match to TRBD2 covers 10 bases. The CDR3 covers 13 residues. The V and J ends lost 9 bases and 9 bases, in that order; junction bases with no gene match: 8. CDR1 and CDR2 from the germline V gene are LNHDA and SQIVND (reference sequence). CDR3 sequence (DNA): TGTGCCAGCCGGACTAGCGGACGCGGTGAGCAGTTCTTC. Its translation is CASRTSGRGEQFF.

In its sample, this clone was seen a few times. The chain couples TRBV5-1 to TRBJ2-7; TRBD1 matches 9 bases. There are 14 residues in the CDR3. Germline lookup yields CDR1 SGHRS and CDR2 YFSETQ. V lost 4 bases to trimming and J lost 1 base; unmatched junction nucleotides: 3. The CDR3 region is CASSAGTGSYEQYF. The CDR3 DNA is TGCGCCAGCAGCGCCGGGACAGGGTCCTACGAGCAGTACTTC.

This clone was seen once. The V gene is TRBV7-9, the J gene TRBJ2-3; TRBD1 aligns across 7 bases. There are 16 residues in the CDR3. Trimming took 3 bases from V and 0 from J; bases not matched to a gene: 6. Germline lookup yields CDR1 SEHNR and CDR2 FQNEAQ (reference sequence). The CDR3 coding sequence is TGTGCCAGCAGCTTTTGGGGACAGTCTAGCACAGATACGCAGTATTTT. Protein product: CASSFWGQSSTDTQYF.

V usage is TRBV19 and J usage is TRBJ1-5; D possibly corresponds to TRBD1 (6 bases). Germline assignment: CDR1 LNHDA and CDR2 SQIVND (reference sequence). Trimming stripped 5 bases from V and 2 bases from J, with 10 bases between. The CDR3 loop spans 14 amino acids. CDR3 protein: CASSLSGGNQPQHF. The DNA for the CDR3 is TGTGCCAGTAGTCTATCAGGGGGCAATCAGCCCCAGCATTTT. Variable domain in full (rest from reference TRBV19 and TRBJ1-5): DGGITQSPKYLFRKEGQNVTLSCEQNLNHDAMYWYRQDPGQGLRLIYYSQIVNDFQKGDIAEGYSVSREKKESFPLTVTSAQKNPTAFYLCASSLSGGNQPQHFGDGTRLSIL.

The CDR3 spells CAIGPAVSGNTIYF. The CDR3 coding sequence is TGTGCCATCGGGCCGGCAGTCTCTGGAAACACCATATATTTT. The rearrangement uses TRBV10-3 and TRBJ1-3; D remains ambiguous. The CDR3 is made up of 14 amino acids. Germline loops: CDR1 ENHRY, CDR2 SYGVKD. V was cut by 8 bases and J by 0 bases, with 11 bases left in between.

The V gene is TRBV4-1, the J gene TRBJ2-7; 10 positions match TRBD2. CDR1 MGHRA and CDR2 YSYEKL come from the germline V gene. The CDR3 is 16 residues long. J was trimmed by 9 bases and V by 4 bases; bases with no gene match: 15. The CDR3 nucleotides are TGCGCCAGCAGCCCCCCCGGGACGTCTAGCGGGAGCACGCAGTACTTC. Translating gives CASSPPGTSSGSTQYF.

The chain recombines TRBV29-1 with TRBJ1-5, with D possibly TRBD1 on 6 matching bases. Germline values: CDR1 SQVTM, CDR2 ANQGSEA. This CDR3 has 12 amino acids. The ends were cut back, 7 bases at V and 2 bases at J, with 9 bases in the middle. The CDR3 region is CSAQGGNQPQHF. CDR3 DNA sequence: TGCAGCGCACAGGGTGGCAATCAGCCCCAGCATTTT.

This rearrangement joins TRBV10-3 to TRBJ2-7; the match to TRBD1 covers 8 bases. Trimming at V came to 8 bases and at J to 6 bases, leaving 9 bases not matched to a gene. CDR3 length: 13 amino acids. Germline V CDR1 and CDR2: ENHRY, SYGVKD. CDR3 sequence reads: CAIQTDRVVEQYF. CDR3 sequence (DNA): TGTGCCATCCAAACGGACAGGGTGGTCGAGCAGTACTTC.

CDR3 DNA sequence: TGCGCCAGCAGCCTAGCGGGAGAGCATTACAATGAGCAGTTCTTC. Its translation is CASSLAGEHYNEQFF. The genes are TRBV5-1 and TRBJ2-1, with 10 bases matching TRBD2. The V and J ends lost 4 bases and 4 bases, in that order; junction bases with no gene match: 5. This CDR3 has 15 amino acids. The germline CDR1 and CDR2 sequences are SGHRS and YFSETQ.

The V and J genes are TRBV7-2 and TRBJ1-6; 8 bases fit TRBD1. V trimming: 6 bases; J trimming: 7 bases; junction bases outside the gene matches: 17. Germline V gives CDR1 SGHTA, CDR2 FQGNSA. The CDR3 loop spans 18 amino acids. Here the CDR3 reads CASSLGLWAGGMNSPLHF. CDR3 coding DNA: TGTGCCAGCAGTTTGGGTTTGTGGGCAGGGGGCATGAATTCACCCCTCCACTTT.

The count of this clone is one. The rearrangement links TRBV7-8 to TRBJ2-3; TRBD1 aligns across 8 bases. Germline V CDR1 and CDR2: SGHVS, FQNEAQ. The CDR3 has 15 amino acids. V lost 1 base and J lost 5; bases outside the gene matches: 5. The CDR3 protein is CASSLESQGGDTQYF. The CDR3 DNA reads TGTGCCAGCAGCTTAGAGTCACAGGGGGGAGATACGCAGTATTTT.

The chain carries TRBV6-5 and TRBJ1-4, with 9 bases aligning to TRBD1. This CDR3 region has 15 residues. Trimming at V came to 6 bases and at J to 6 bases, leaving 8 bases not matched to a gene. Germline assignment: CDR1 MNHEY and CDR2 SVGAGI. The CDR3 bases are TGTGCCAGCAGGGACCCGGGACAGGGTTATGAAAAACTGTTTTTT. Its translation is CASRDPGQGYEKLFF.

This rearrangement joins TRBV12-3 or TRBV12-4 to TRBJ2-3; TRBD1 matches 7 bases. The CDR3 consists of 12 residues. J lost 7 bases, V lost 7 bases, and 5 bases had no gene match. The CDR3 loop is CASTPRGNTQYF. The CDR3 coding sequence is TGTGCCAGCACCCCCAGGGGGAATACGCAGTATTTT.

The V and J genes are TRBV10-3 and TRBJ2-7; 8 bases agree with TRBD2. Germline V gene sequence: CDR1 ENHRY, CDR2 SYGVKD. The trim removed 4 bases at V and 1 base at J, leaving 6 bases unmatched. The CDR3 totals 15 residues. This CDR3 reads CAISGAGAISYEQYF. CDR3 DNA sequence: TGTGCCATCAGTGGAGCGGGAGCGATTTCCTACGAGCAGTACTTC.

The chain carries TRBV7-3 and TRBJ1-1; D uncertain. The CDR3 length is 13 residues. CDR1 and CDR2 from the germline V gene are SGHTA and FQGTGA. V was pared by 5 bases and J by 0 bases, with 7 bases between. DNA for the CDR3: TGTGCCAGCAGCCGGAGTCTGAACACTGAAGCTTTCTTT. Translated: CASSRSLNTEAFF.

This chain joins TRBV19 and TRBJ1-4; D is undetermined. The V end lost 5 bases, the J end lost 0 bases, and 4 bases lay between the germline ends. This CDR3 spans 13 amino acids. The germline V gene encodes CDR1 LNHDA and CDR2 SQIVND (reference sequence). The CDR3 bases are TGTGCCAGTAGTCCCGCAACTAATGAAAAACTGTTTTTT. It yields the protein CASSPATNEKLFF.